This T cell receptor (beta chain) was sequenced during a study of T cells in Graves' hyperthyroidism and ophthalmopathy. Researchers took RNA transcripts and amplified the TCR beta CDR3 regions from them. RT-PCR in the first round (using the HTBI primer set) targeted the TCR CDR3. TCRdb reprocessed the multiplex PCR reads with MiXCR, giving one entry per CDR3 protein. The profile shows some 320,000 distinct CDR3 sequences, approximately 13% of them singletons. This CDR3 is built from 15 residues. The germline V gene encodes CDR1 ENHRY and CDR2 SYGVKD. Trimming cost V 3 bases and J 5 bases, with 15 bases left between them.

Sequenced input: blood. V gene TRBV10-3 combines with J gene TRBJ2-3; TRBD1 or TRBD2 may be the D gene (5 bases each). The TCR sequence derives from a woman aged 40-49 years with Graves' ophthalmopathy. The CDR3 region has the DNA TGTGCCATCAGTGATAGGGTCGGGGCCCAAGATACGCAGTATTTT. Its protein is CAISDRVGAQDTQYF.